These 27 T cell receptor beta chains were sequenced from one sample in a study of blood T cells in healthy people across ages. Sample-barcoded 5' priming and a J-beta primer mix drove a second PCR of about 6 to 12 cycles. TCRdb processed the 5' RACE reads anew with MiXCR; each CDR3 protein has one entry. The repertoire holds 1.5 million to 2 million distinct CDR3 sequences, with approximately 50% as singletons. Material for sequencing was blood. The receptors here all came from a woman between 40 and 50 years old in good health.

This clonotype was seen a handful of times. The chain is built from TRBV20-1 and TRBJ2-7, with D possibly TRBD1 on 6 matching bases. V was trimmed by 0 bases and J by 3 bases, leaving 12 bases between them. CDR3 size: 14 residues. CDR1 and CDR2 (germline): DFQATT, SNEGSKA (reference sequence). The CDR3 DNA is TGCAGTGCTAGAGATACAGGACAGATCTACGAGCAGTACTTC. Translated: CSARDTGQIYEQYF.

The chain has TRBV28 and TRBJ1-2; D uncertain. Germline lookup yields CDR1 MDHEN and CDR2 SYDVKM. Between the trimmed V and J ends, which lost 5 bases and 9 bases, there was a span of 13 bases. The CDR3 consists of 12 residues. In DNA, the CDR3 is TGTGCCAGCAGTGCTCCCTCTTTTCGCTACACCTTC. This encodes CASSAPSFRYTF.

The V and J genes are TRBV3-1 and TRBJ2-3; the D is unclear. Germline-derived CDR1 and CDR2 are LGHDT and YNNKEL (reference sequence). V gave up 3 bases and J gave up 4 bases, with 11 bases separating them. This CDR3 contains 14 residues. The CDR3 here is CASSQKGPPDTQYF. CDR3 coding DNA: TGTGCCAGCAGCCAGAAAGGACCCCCAGATACGCAGTATTTT.

In its sample, this clonotype was seen a few times. The CDR3 DNA sequence: TGTGCCAGCAGTCGAAGGACAGGGGGCTGGGAGACCCAGTACTTC. This gives the protein CASSRRTGGWETQYF. The gene calls are TRBV14 and TRBJ2-5, with TRBD1 matching 11 bases. The CDR3 contains 15 residues. V lost 6 bases to trimming and J lost 5 bases; unmatched junction nucleotides: 8. The germline V gene has CDR1 SGHDN and CDR2 FVKESK. The variable domain in full, completed from reference TRBV14 and TRBJ2-5, reads EAGVTQFPSHSVIEKGQTVTLRCDPISGHDNLYWYRRVMGKEIKFLLHFVKESKQDESGMPNNRFLAERTGGTYSTLKVQPAELEDSGVYFCASSRRTGGWETQYFGPGTRLLVL.

V gene TRBV7-3 combines with J gene TRBJ2-5; the D gene is possibly TRBD2 (7 bases). The J call may not be correct, given that the DNA end is closer to TRBJ2-4. The CDR3 is 17 amino acids. CDR1 SGHTA and CDR2 FQGTGA come from the germline V gene. As DNA, the CDR3 is TGTGCCAGCAGCTTAACGGGCCGGGGGGCCCCTGGAAACATTCAGTACTTC. It codes for CASSLTGRGAPGNIQYF.

This chain uses TRBV3-1 with TRBJ1-5, with D perhaps matching TRBD1 (5 bases). V was clipped by 3 bases and J by 7 bases, with 13 bases between them. The CDR3 is made up of 14 amino acids. Germline V lookup: CDR1 LGHDT, CDR2 YNNKEL (reference sequence). The CDR3 here is CASSQALGVQPQHF. The CDR3 DNA follows: TGTGCCAGCAGCCAGGCCCTGGGGGTACAGCCCCAGCATTTT.

This clonotype was found a few times. The chain has TRBV29-1 and TRBJ2-1; D tentatively reads TRBD1 or TRBD2 (6 bases each). V lost 3 bases and J lost 2, with 8 bases in between. The CDR3 sequence is 13 residues long. Germline loops: CDR1 SQVTM, CDR2 ANQGSEA. The CDR3 is CSVEGGPYNEQFF. The DNA of the CDR3 is TGCAGCGTTGAGGGGGGCCCCTACAATGAGCAGTTCTTC.

This clonotype appeared a few times. The V gene is TRBV7-2, the J gene TRBJ1-1; D remains ambiguous. V was cut by 3 bases and J by 5 bases, with 10 bases left in between. The CDR3 covers 13 residues. Germline V gene sequence: CDR1 SGHTA, CDR2 FQGNSA. The CDR3 nucleotides are TGTGCCAGCAGCTTCGATGGAGGTACTGAAGCTTTCTTT. It is translated as CASSFDGGTEAFF.

The chain employs TRBV13 and TRBJ2-7; tentative D call: TRBD2 (7 bases). CDR3 length: 16 amino acids. V lost 5 bases, J lost 4 bases, and 21 bases lay in between. From germline, CDR1 is PRHDT and CDR2 FYEKMQ (reference sequence). DNA of the CDR3: TGTGCCAGCAGCCTCGTCGGAGGGGGGGGGACGTACGAGCAGTACTTC. Its translation: CASSLVGGGGTYEQYF.

This clonotype has more than one count but fewer than ten. The chain couples TRBV7-2 to TRBJ2-5; 7 nucleotides line up with TRBD2. The V gene end was trimmed by 6 bases and the J gene end by 5 bases; junction bases not matched to a gene: 12. The germline V gene encodes CDR1 SGHTA and CDR2 FQGNSA. The CDR3 covers 15 residues. As DNA, the CDR3 is TGTGCCAGCAGGCCAAGCGGGGCCCCTTTCGAGACCCAGTACTTC. Its protein is CASRPSGAPFETQYF.

V usage is TRBV12-3 or TRBV12-4 and J usage is TRBJ2-3, with D perhaps matching TRBD1 (6 bases). Trimming stripped 0 bases from V and 1 base from J, with 26 bases between. The CDR3 length is 21 residues. The CDR3 DNA reads TGTGCCAGCAGTTTAGCGACAGGAGGAGCCCGAGGACAACTCCGCACAGATACGCAGTATTTT. Translation gives CASSLATGGARGQLRTDTQYF.

V is TRBV7-9 and J is TRBJ2-1; TRBD1 matches 8 bases. Germline CDR1 is SEHNR and CDR2 is FQNEAQ (reference sequence). After removal of 8 bases from V and 7 bases from J, the junction contained 10 bases not matched to a gene. This CDR3 is built from 14 residues. CDR3 bases: TGTGCCAGCCGTTTCGGACAGGGACTGAATGAGCAGTTCTTC. Translated: CASRFGQGLNEQFF.

The genes are TRBV7-9 and TRBJ1-5, with 7 bases fitting TRBD1. V dropped 5 bases and J dropped 4; count of bases not matched to a gene: 11. CDR3 length equals 16 residues. Germline values: CDR1 SEHNR, CDR2 FQNEAQ (reference sequence). CDR3 sequence: CASSQATGRRNQPQHF. The CDR3 coding sequence is TGTGCCAGCAGCCAAGCGACAGGGCGTAGGAATCAGCCCCAGCATTTT.

This clonotype was detected only a few times. The gene calls are TRBV12-3 or TRBV12-4 and TRBJ1-2; TRBD1 agrees at 8 bases. There are 13 residues in the CDR3. The V segment lost 8 bases and the J segment 8 bases; nucleotides outside the gene matches: 10. This CDR3 reads CASLRGRTGGYTF. Written as DNA, the CDR3 is TGTGCCAGCCTTCGGGGCAGGACAGGGGGCTACACCTTC.

The V and J genes are TRBV20-1 and TRBJ2-1, with 9 bases fitting TRBD2. The DNA end favors TRBJ2-7, so the J call may be wrong. The CDR3 runs 16 residues. Per the germline V gene, CDR1 is DFQATT and CDR2 is SNEGSKA (reference sequence). CDR3 sequence reads: CSAVSGGPDSYNEQYF. Here the CDR3 DNA reads TGCAGTGCGGTCAGCGGGGGGCCGGACTCCTACAATGAGCAGTACTTC.

In this sample, this clonotype turned up once. The DNA for the CDR3 is TGTGCCAGCCGGGACAGGGGTGCAGATACGCAGTATTTT. Translation: CASRDRGADTQYF. The gene calls are TRBV2 and TRBJ2-3; 10 nucleotides line up with TRBD1. V lost 8 bases and J lost 4; bases outside the gene matches: 3. Per the germline V gene, CDR1 is SNHLY and CDR2 is FYNNEI. This CDR3 comprises 13 residues.

This clonotype was found a few times. The chain links TRBV14 to TRBJ2-7; D is undetermined. There are 13 residues in the CDR3. Germline V lookup: CDR1 SGHDN, CDR2 FVKESK. The V gene lost 2 bases and the J gene lost 3 bases, with 8 bases spanning the gap. DNA of the CDR3: TGTGCCAGCAGCCAAAGCACGTACTACGAGCAGTACTTC. The encoded protein is CASSQSTYYEQYF.

The sample holds a few counts of this clonotype. This rearrangement joins TRBV5-1 to TRBJ2-1, with unresolved D. V was trimmed by 0 bases and J by 4 bases, leaving 8 bases between them. Germline CDR1 is SGHRS and CDR2 is YFSETQ. The CDR3 sequence is 14 residues long. This CDR3 reads CASSLDGRYNEQFF. The DNA of the CDR3 is TGCGCCAGCAGCTTGGATGGCAGATACAATGAGCAGTTCTTC.

Written as DNA, the CDR3 is TGTGCCATCAGTGATTTCGGAACTGAAGCTTTCTTT. As protein: CAISDFGTEAFF. The chain couples TRBV10-3 to TRBJ1-1; D is ambiguous. This CDR3 has 12 residues. Germline V gene data show CDR1 as ENHRY and CDR2 as SYGVKD. Trimming took 3 bases from V and 5 from J, leaving 7 bases between them.

This clonotype was picked up a small number of times. The genes are TRBV20-1 and TRBJ1-2; no clear D. V shed 3 bases and J shed 0 bases, with 5 bases lying between them. CDR3 length: 12 residues. Germline V gene data show CDR1 as DFQATT and CDR2 as SNEGSKA (reference sequence). CDR3 sequence reads: CSASVTNYGYTF. CDR3 nucleotides: TGCAGTGCTAGTGTTACTAACTATGGCTACACCTTC.

This chain uses TRBV4-1 with TRBJ2-1; 8 bases agree with TRBD2. This CDR3 is 19 amino acids long. Trimming took 5 bases from V and 0 from J; bases not matched to a gene: 15. Germline values: CDR1 MGHRA, CDR2 YSYEKL. CDR3 nucleotide sequence: TGCGCCAGCAGCGGCCCCGGCGGGGGGCCGTTGAGCTCCTACAATGAGCAGTTCTTC. Its protein is CASSGPGGGPLSSYNEQFF.

The rearrangement links TRBV27 to TRBJ1-2; D might be TRBD1 (6 bases). V lost 5 bases and J 2 bases, leaving 18 bases between the germline ends. The CDR3 contains 16 residues. From germline, CDR1 is MNHEY and CDR2 SMNVEV (reference sequence). The CDR3 sequence: CASSAAGGPPNYGYTF. As DNA, the CDR3 is TGTGCCAGCAGTGCCGCCGGGGGCCCGCCAAACTATGGCTACACCTTC.

In DNA, the CDR3 is TGCAGTGCCAGACTAGAAATCGAGCAGTACTTC. This sequence encodes CSARLEIEQYF. The V and J genes are TRBV20-1 and TRBJ2-5; D may be TRBD2 (6 bases). TRBJ2-7 matches the DNA end more closely, so the J call is doubtful. This CDR3 has 11 amino acids. Looked up from germline, CDR1 is DFQATT and CDR2 is SNEGSKA (reference sequence).

The V call is TRBV20-1, the J call TRBJ1-6, with 8 bases identical to TRBD1. V shed 8 bases, J shed 9 bases, and the junction held 15 bases outside the gene matches. Looked up from germline, CDR1 is DFQATT and CDR2 is SNEGSKA (reference sequence). The CDR3 loop spans 15 amino acids. The CDR3 loop reads CSFRSGGSGSSPLHF. The DNA for the CDR3 is TGCAGTTTCCGATCAGGGGGCAGTGGGAGTTCACCCCTCCACTTT.

V gene TRBV11-2 combines with J gene TRBJ2-1; 14 nucleotides agree with TRBD2. The junction had 4 bases not matched to a gene; V was cut back by 5 bases and J by 7 bases. The CDR3 covers 15 residues. The V gene's germline CDR1 is SGHAT and CDR2 FQNNGV. The CDR3, as DNA: TGTGCCAGCAGCGCCCGACTAGCGGGGGGGAATGAGCAGTTCTTC. Its translation: CASSARLAGGNEQFF.

J is TRBJ1-1 and V is TRBV5-1; D not certain. There are 15 residues in the CDR3. The germline V gene has CDR1 SGHRS and CDR2 YFSETQ. V lost 2 bases, J lost 1 base, and 12 bases lay in between. Here the CDR3 DNA reads TGCGCCAGCAGCTTTGGGCTCACAGAGAACACTGAAGCTTTCTTT. Translating it yields CASSFGLTENTEAFF. Full variable domain (missing parts from reference TRBV5-1 and TRBJ1-1): KAGVTQTPRYLIKTRGQQVTLSCSPISGHRSVSWYQQTPGQGLQFLFEYFSETQRNKGNFPGRFSGRQFSNSRSEMNVSTLELGDSALYLCASSFGLTENTEAFFGQGTRLTVV.

This chain uses TRBV4-1 with TRBJ1-1, with D uncertain. In germline, CDR1 is MGHRA, CDR2 YSYEKL. V was clipped by 0 bases and J by 8 bases, with 7 bases between them. The CDR3 runs to 12 residues. The chain's CDR3 is CASSQDHWEAFF. The CDR3 nucleotides are TGCGCCAGCAGCCAAGATCATTGGGAAGCTTTCTTT.